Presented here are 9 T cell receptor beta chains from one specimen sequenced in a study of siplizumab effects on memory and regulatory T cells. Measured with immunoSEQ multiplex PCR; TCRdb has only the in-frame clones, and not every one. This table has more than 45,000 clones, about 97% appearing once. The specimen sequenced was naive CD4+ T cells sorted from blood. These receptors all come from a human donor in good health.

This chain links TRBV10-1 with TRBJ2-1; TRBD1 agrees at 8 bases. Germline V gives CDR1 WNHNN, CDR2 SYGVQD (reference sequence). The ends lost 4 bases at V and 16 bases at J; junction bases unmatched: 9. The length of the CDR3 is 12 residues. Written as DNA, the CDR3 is TGCGCCAGCAGTGGAGCAGGGGGCTATGTTTTCTTC. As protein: CASSGAGGYVFF.

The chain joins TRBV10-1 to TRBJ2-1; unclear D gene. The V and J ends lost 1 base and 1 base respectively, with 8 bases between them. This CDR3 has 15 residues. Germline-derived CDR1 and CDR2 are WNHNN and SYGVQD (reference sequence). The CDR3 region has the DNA TGCGCCAGCAGTGAGTTCGCGGTTTCCTACAATGAGCAGTTCTTC. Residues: CASSEFAVSYNEQFF.

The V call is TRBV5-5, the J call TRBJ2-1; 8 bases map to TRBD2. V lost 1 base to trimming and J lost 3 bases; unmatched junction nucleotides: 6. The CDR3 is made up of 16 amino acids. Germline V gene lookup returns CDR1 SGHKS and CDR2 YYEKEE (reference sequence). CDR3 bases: TGTGCCAGCAGCTTGAAACTAGCGGACAACTACAATGAGCAGTTCTTC. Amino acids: CASSLKLADNYNEQFF.

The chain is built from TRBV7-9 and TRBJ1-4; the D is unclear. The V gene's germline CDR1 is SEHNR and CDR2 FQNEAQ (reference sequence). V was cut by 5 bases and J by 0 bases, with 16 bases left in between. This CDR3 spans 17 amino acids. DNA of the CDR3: TGTGCCAGCAGCCATACCCCTAGCGGGGCAACTAATGAAAAACTGTTTTTT. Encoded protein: CASSHTPSGATNEKLFF.

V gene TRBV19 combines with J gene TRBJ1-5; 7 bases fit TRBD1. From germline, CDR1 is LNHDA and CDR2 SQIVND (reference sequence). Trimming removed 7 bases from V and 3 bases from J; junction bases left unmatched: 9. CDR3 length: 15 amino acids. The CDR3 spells CASKTTGRNNQPQHF. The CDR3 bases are TGTGCCAGTAAAACGACAGGGCGGAACAATCAGCCCCAGCATTTT.

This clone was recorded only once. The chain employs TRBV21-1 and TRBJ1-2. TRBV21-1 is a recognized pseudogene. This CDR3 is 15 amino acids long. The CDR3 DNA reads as TGTGCCAGCAGCAAAGATTGGGCCCCTAGCCATGGCTACACCTTC. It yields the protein CASSKDWAPSHGYTF.

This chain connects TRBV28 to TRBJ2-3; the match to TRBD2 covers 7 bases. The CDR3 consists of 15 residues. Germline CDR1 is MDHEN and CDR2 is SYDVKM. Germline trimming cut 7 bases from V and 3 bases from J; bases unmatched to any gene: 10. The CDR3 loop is CASTLGWGGTDTQYF. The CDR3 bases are TGTGCCAGCACCTTGGGGTGGGGGGGGACAGATACGCAGTATTTT.

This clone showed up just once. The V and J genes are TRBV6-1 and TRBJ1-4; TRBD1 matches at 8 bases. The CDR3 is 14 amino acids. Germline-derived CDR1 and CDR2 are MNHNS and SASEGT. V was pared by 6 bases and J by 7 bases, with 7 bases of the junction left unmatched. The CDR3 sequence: CASREWTGREKLFF. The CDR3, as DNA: TGTGCCAGCAGGGAGTGGACAGGGCGTGAAAAACTGTTTTTT.

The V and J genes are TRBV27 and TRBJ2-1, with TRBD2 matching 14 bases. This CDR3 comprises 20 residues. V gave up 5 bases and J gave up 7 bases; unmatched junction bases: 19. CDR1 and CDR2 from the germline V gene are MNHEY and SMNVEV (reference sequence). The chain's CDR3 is CASSPLGLAGDWIGRNEQFF. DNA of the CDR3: TGTGCCAGCAGTCCTCTGGGACTAGCGGGAGATTGGATTGGCCGGAATGAGCAGTTCTTC.